This TCR beta chain comes out of a study of T cell repertoires in cytomegalovirus infection. Study at large: Matching HLA type and CMV infection were both indicated by public TCR beta signatures.

About this clonotype itself: Its antigen is still unknown.

General study points: Identification of carriers of CMV plus the relevant HLA was performed using cumulative public TCR beta family frequency. The ex vivo response showed dominance by HLA-C-restricted CMV-specific TCR beta clonotypes.

V trimming: 1 base; J trimming: 13 bases; junction bases outside the gene matches: 6. The V gene's germline CDR1 is MDHEN and CDR2 SYDVKM. The CDR3 runs to 13 residues. Each CDR3 protein is one row after TCRdb ran MiXCR on the reads. The table lists roughly 630,000 distinct CDR3 sequences, less than 25% of them singletons. The TCR sequence derives from a human donor in good health (CMV status not recorded). Some clones in this sample may be carry-over from other donors' samples. Input material: CD8+ T cells from PBMCs. V gene TRBV28 combines with J gene TRBJ2-4; 8 bases agree with TRBD1. Here the CDR3 DNA reads TGTGCCAGCAGTTTATCAGGGGGCGGGCTGCAGTACTTC. Its protein product is CASSLSGGGLQYF. The full variable domain, completed using reference TRBV28 and TRBJ2-4, is DVKVTQSSRYLVKRTGEKVFLECVQDMDHENMFWYRQDPGLGLRLIYFSYDVKMKEKGDIPEGYSVSREKKERFSLILESASTNQTSMYLCASSLSGGGLQYFGAGTRLSVL.